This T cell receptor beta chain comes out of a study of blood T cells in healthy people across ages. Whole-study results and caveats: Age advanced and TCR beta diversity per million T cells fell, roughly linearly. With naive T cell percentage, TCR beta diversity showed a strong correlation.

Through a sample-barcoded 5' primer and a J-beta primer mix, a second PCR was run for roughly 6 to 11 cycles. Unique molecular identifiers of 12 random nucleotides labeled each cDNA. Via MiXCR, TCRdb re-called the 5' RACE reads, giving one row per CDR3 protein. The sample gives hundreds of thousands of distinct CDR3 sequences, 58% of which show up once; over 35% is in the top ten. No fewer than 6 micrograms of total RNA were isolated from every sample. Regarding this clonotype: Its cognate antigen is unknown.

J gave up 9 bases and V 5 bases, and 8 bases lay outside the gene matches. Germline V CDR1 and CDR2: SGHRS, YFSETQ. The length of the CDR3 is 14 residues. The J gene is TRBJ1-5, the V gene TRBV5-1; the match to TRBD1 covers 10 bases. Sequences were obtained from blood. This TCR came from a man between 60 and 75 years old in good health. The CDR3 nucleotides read TGCGCCAGCAGTTCCGGACAGGGGGAGCGGCCCCAGCATTTT. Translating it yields CASSSGQGERPQHF.